The clone carrying this T cell receptor (beta chain) appeared once. Its target is unknown. The data stem from a study of cytomegalovirus exposure and HLA in healthy donors. Study results and limitations: Within an earlier analysis, most TCR beta V segments proved productive either about 90% or about 30% of the time. An observed cluster of highly shared sequence variants was recorded as a likely sequencing artifact.

CDR3 length: 15 amino acids. Trimming removed 6 bases from V and 2 bases from J; junction bases left unmatched: 2. Germline lookup yields CDR1 SNHLY and CDR2 FYNNEI. Primers: 60 Vbeta forward and 13 Jbeta reverse. Profiled with immunoSEQ multiplex PCR; TCRdb holds only in-frame clones, not every one. Among 130,000 or so clones listed, roughly 87% were seen once. Sequenced: PBMCs. This chain joins TRBV2 and TRBJ2-7; 15 positions agree with TRBD2. The receptor was isolated from a woman between 40 and 55 years old in good health and CMV-seronegative. CDR3 bases: TGTGCCAGCAGGGGACTAGCGGGAGGAGCCTACGAGCAGTACTTC. Translating gives CASRGLAGGAYEQYF.